This TCR beta chain comes out of a study of T cells in Graves' hyperthyroidism and ophthalmopathy. Whole-study findings and limits: Separating ophthalmopathy from stable hyperthyroidism was achieved by a 13 V-J model. Ophthalmopathy onset followed model prediction by a median about 6.9 months.

Amplified TCR beta CDR3 regions came from RNA transcripts. HTBI primers drove first-round RT-PCR of the TCR CDR3. Each CDR3 protein is one row after TCRdb ran MiXCR on the multiplex PCR reads. The table records 600,000 or so distinct CDR3 sequences, 12% to 15% of them present only once. A few counts support this clonotype. What it recognizes is unknown. The sequence derives from a woman between 18 and 29 years old with Graves' ophthalmopathy. The sample consisted of blood.

In nucleotides, the CDR3 is TGTGCCAGCAGCCTAGCGGGAGTTGGGGGGACCCAGTACTTC. It yields the protein CASSLAGVGGTQYF. The chain has TRBV7-3 and TRBJ2-5, with 10 bases that match TRBD2. V shed 5 bases and J 7 bases; nucleotides not matched to a gene: 7. This CDR3 has 14 residues. The germline V gene encodes CDR1 SGHTA and CDR2 FQGTGA.